The T cell receptor (beta chain) under discussion was sequenced for a study of breast tumors, draining lymph nodes, adjacent tissues. Overall study results and limits: Tumor repertoires ranked between lymph nodes and nontumor tissue in diversity, with V and J gene preferences. Luminal-like breast cancer showed significantly higher tumor–nontumor repertoire similarity than basal-like. Findings are consistent with lymph node origin and intratumoral expansion of most tumor T cells. That most tumor T cells come from lymph nodes remained unproven.

This clonotype was counted many times. The antigen is undetermined. TCRdb ran MiXCR on the multiplex PCR reads and lists one entry per CDR3 protein. The table records tens of thousands of distinct CDR3 sequences, roughly 32% of them present only once. J gave up 4 bases and V 2 bases, and 1 base lay outside the gene matches. CDR1 is SGDLS, CDR2 YYNGEE, per germline. There are 15 residues in the CDR3. The chain is built from TRBV9 and TRBJ2-2; 11 bases map to TRBD2. The TCR originated in a female donor with breast cancer. Some clones in this sample may be carry-over from other donors' samples. Specimen: breast tumor tissue. The CDR3 nucleotides are TGTGCCAGCAGCGTTAGCGGGAGGGGCACCGGGGAGCTGTTTTTT. Its translation is CASSVSGRGTGELFF.